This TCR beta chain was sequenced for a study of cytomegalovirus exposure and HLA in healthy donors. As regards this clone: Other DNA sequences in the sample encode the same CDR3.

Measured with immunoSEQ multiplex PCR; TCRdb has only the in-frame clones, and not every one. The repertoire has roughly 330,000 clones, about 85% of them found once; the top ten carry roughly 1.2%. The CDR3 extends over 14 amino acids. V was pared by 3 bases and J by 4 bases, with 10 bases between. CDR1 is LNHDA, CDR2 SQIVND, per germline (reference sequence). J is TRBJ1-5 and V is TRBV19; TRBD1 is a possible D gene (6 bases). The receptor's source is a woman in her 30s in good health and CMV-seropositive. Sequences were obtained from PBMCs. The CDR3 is CASSIRGSNQPQHF. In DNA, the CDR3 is TGTGCCAGTAGTATCAGGGGAAGTAATCAGCCCCAGCATTTT.